This TCR beta chain was sequenced during a study of OX40 agonist ivuxolimab in advanced cancers. Background on the study: Eligibility rules accepted prior anti-PD-1, anti-PD-L1 or anti-CTLA-4 therapy, and 40% had some.

This table comes from immunoSEQ multiplex PCR, and its TCRdb copy is limited to in-frame clones, with some not included. The top ten hold roughly 0.89% of the sample, which has around 81,000 clones, 88% seen once. Germline V gene data show CDR1 as SGHRS and CDR2 as YFSETQ. Trimming shortened V by 2 bases and J by 11 bases, and 13 bases separated the two germline ends. CDR3 length: 12 residues. Sequencing used CD4+ or CD8+ T cells sorted from blood, obtained in a trial of the OX40 agonist ivuxolimab. J is TRBJ2-5 and V is TRBV5-1, with D tentatively TRBD2 (6 bases). The receptor comes from an adult with an advanced solid tumor such as melanoma, head and neck, liver or kidney cancer. The CDR3 is CASSFSGEEQYF. The CDR3 DNA reads TGCGCCAGCAGCTTTTCGGGGGAAGAGCAGTACTTC.